These 8 T cell receptor beta chains were all obtained from the same sample, sequenced in a study of blood T cell repertoires in COVID-19 (dated by TCRdb to between 2020 and 2021). Library generation was performed with the immunoSEQ multiplex PCR assay. TCRdb mirrors the immuneACCESS table, restricted to in-frame sequences. Some clones are absent from its copies; in checked studies, under half trace to an unresolved V gene, and the reason for the others is unknown. Within this sample are about 88,000 clones, with approximately 90% of them counted one time only. The ten largest clones capture about 16% of the sample. Sequencing was done on a sample of peripheral blood. The receptors shown here come from a male donor with acute or convalescent COVID-19.

The CDR3 bases are TGTGCCTGGAGCCCCAGGGGGAACACTGAAGCTTTCTTT. Protein sequence: CAWSPRGNTEAFF. J is TRBJ1-1 and V is TRBV30, with TRBD1 as a possible D gene (6 bases). This CDR3 is built from 13 residues. V lost 3 bases and J 1 base, leaving 9 bases between the germline ends. Germline CDR1 reads GTSNPN; CDR2 reads SVGIG (reference sequence).

The CDR3 here is CASSLAALSSSYEQYF. The CDR3 bases are TGCGCCAGCAGCTTGGCCGCGCTTTCGAGCTCCTACGAGCAGTACTTC. J is TRBJ2-7 and V is TRBV5-1; D is undetermined. Germline-derived CDR1 and CDR2 are SGHRS and YFSETQ. The CDR3 runs 16 residues. The germline V and J ends were trimmed by 0 bases and 0 bases, with 13 bases remaining between them.

This clone was seen only once. This sequence joins TRBV7-8 and TRBJ2-6; weak D call: TRBD2 (6 bases). With 0 bases removed from V and 3 bases from J, the gap between germline ends came to 12 bases. The CDR3 sequence is 17 residues long. Germline V gene sequence: CDR1 SGHVS, CDR2 FQNEAQ. The CDR3 reads CASSLALVGSGANVLTF. CDR3 sequence (DNA): TGTGCCAGCAGCTTAGCGCTGGTCGGGAGTGGGGCCAACGTCCTGACTTTC.

The rearrangement links TRBV5-1 to TRBJ2-1; 10 bases are a match to TRBD2. The V gene end was trimmed by 2 bases and the J gene end by 4 bases; junction bases not matched to a gene: 9. This CDR3 has 17 amino acids. Germline V gene sequence: CDR1 SGHRS, CDR2 YFSETQ. CDR3 amino acids: CASSFEPSGGGYNEQFF. CDR3 DNA: TGCGCCAGCAGCTTTGAGCCTAGCGGGGGAGGTTACAATGAGCAGTTCTTC.

This chain links TRBV11-2 with TRBJ1-6; D unresolved. Between the trimmed V and J ends, which lost 1 base and 12 bases, there was a span of 10 bases. The CDR3 has 13 residues. From germline, CDR1 is SGHAT and CDR2 FQNNGV. The CDR3 sequence is CASSLGRTEPLHF. The CDR3 nucleotides read TGTGCCAGCAGCTTAGGTAGAACAGAACCCCTCCACTTT.

This clone was picked up a small number of times. The CDR3 DNA reads as TGTGCCAGCAGTGCTGACAGCATGAACACTGAAGCTTTCTTT. It encodes CASSADSMNTEAFF. The rearrangement joins TRBV7-3 to TRBJ1-1; weak D call: TRBD1 (5 bases). CDR3 length: 14 amino acids. Looked up from germline, CDR1 is SGHTA and CDR2 is FQGTGA. V was clipped by 6 bases and J by 0 bases, with 11 bases between them.

The chain has TRBV6-2 or TRBV6-3 and TRBJ1-2, with 8 bases that match TRBD1. V lost 7 bases and J lost 4; bases outside the gene matches: 5. Per the germline V gene, CDR1 is MNHEY and CDR2 is SVGEGT. CDR3 length equals 13 residues. In nucleotides, the CDR3 is TGTGCCAGCAACCCGGACAGGGCCTATGGCTACACCTTC. Amino acids: CASNPDRAYGYTF.

J is TRBJ1-3 and V is TRBV6-6; maybe TRBD1 (6 bases). This CDR3 has 16 amino acids. Germline V gene lookup returns CDR1 MNHNY and CDR2 SVGAGI (reference sequence). V dropped 2 bases and J dropped 0 bases, with 11 bases sitting between them. The CDR3 loop is CASSYDRTSSGNTIYF. CDR3 sequence (DNA): TGTGCCAGCAGTTACGACAGGACGAGCTCTGGAAACACCATATATTTT.